This record looks at one T cell receptor (beta chain) sequence and its context. The data are from a study of T cell repertoires in cytomegalovirus infection. Deletions cut 7 bases from V and 4 bases from J, with 11 bases between. CDR1 is SNHLY, CDR2 FYNNEI, per germline. This CDR3 contains 13 residues. MiXCR, applied by TCRdb to the reads, yields one record per CDR3 protein. The sample has roughly 500,000 distinct CDR3 sequences, more than 15% seen once. V is TRBV2 and J is TRBJ1-5; no firm D call. The sequencing sample was made of CD8+ T cells from PBMCs. This TCR derives from a human donor in good health (CMV status not recorded). Some clones in this sample may be carry-over from other donors' samples. The CDR3 DNA reads as TGTGCCAGCACTCCCAGATCGAATCAGCCCCAGCATTTT. It translates to CASTPRSNQPQHF.